Included here is one TCR beta chain sequence, with context. Its matching antigen is unknown. This specimen belongs to a study of spatial heterogeneity in lung cancer. Overall study context: The count of detected beta-chain sequences consistently exceeded that of alpha-chain sequences. Study observations and caveats: TCRs found ubiquitously expanded in tumor appeared in blood more at resection than at follow-up.

Time point specified: sample taken at primary tumor resection. Frozen PBMC, nontumor lung or tumor provided whole RNA, which was sequenced unsorted. Samples were obtained from approximately 76 donors, all untreated early-stage non-small cell lung cancer patients. Each molecule of TCR cDNA was tagged with one unique molecular identifier. From the 5' RACE reads, TCRdb called clonotypes with MiXCR, one entry per CDR3 protein. The sample contains about 2,300 distinct CDR3 sequences, 13% of which appear only once. This CDR3 spans 16 amino acids. V trimming: 4 bases; J trimming: 5 bases; junction bases outside the gene matches: 9. CDR1 SGHNT and CDR2 YYREEE come from the germline V gene (reference sequence).

Sequencing used PBMCs, obtained at surgery. The chain couples TRBV5-4 to TRBJ2-3, with 11 positions matching TRBD2. The sequence was collected from a male donor with early-stage non-small cell lung cancer. CDR3 loop: CASSKDSGRALDTQYF. The CDR3, as DNA: TGTGCCAGCAGCAAAGATAGCGGGAGGGCCTTAGATACGCAGTATTTT.